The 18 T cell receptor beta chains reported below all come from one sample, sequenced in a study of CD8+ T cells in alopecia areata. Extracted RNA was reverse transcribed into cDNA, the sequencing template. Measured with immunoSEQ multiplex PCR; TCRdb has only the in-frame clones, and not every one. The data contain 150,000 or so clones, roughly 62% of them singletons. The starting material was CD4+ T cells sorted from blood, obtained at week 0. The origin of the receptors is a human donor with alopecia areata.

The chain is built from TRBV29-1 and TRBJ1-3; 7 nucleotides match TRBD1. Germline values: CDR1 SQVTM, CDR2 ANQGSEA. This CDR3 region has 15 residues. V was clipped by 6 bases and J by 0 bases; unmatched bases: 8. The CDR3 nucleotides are TGCAGCGTGGATCAGGGGGTAGACTCTGGAAACACCATATATTTT. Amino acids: CSVDQGVDSGNTIYF.

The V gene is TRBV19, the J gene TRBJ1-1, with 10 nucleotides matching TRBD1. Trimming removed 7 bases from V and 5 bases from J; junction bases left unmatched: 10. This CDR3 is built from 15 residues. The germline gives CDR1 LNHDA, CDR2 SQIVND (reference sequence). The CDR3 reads CASIFGTGVRTEAFF. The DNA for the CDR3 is TGTGCCAGTATATTCGGGACAGGGGTGAGGACTGAAGCTTTCTTT. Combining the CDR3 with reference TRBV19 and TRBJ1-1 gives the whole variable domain DGGITQSPKYLFRKEGQNVTLSCEQNLNHDAMYWYRQDPGQGLRLIYYSQIVNDFQKGDIAEGYSVSREKKESFPLTVTSAQKNPTAFYLCASIFGTGVRTEAFFGQGTRLTVV.

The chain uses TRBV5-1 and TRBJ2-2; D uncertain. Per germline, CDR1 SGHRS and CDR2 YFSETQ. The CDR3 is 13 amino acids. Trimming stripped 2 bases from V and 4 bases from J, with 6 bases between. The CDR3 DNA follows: TGCGCCAGCAGCTTATGGGGCACCGGGGAGCTGTTTTTT. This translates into CASSLWGTGELFF.

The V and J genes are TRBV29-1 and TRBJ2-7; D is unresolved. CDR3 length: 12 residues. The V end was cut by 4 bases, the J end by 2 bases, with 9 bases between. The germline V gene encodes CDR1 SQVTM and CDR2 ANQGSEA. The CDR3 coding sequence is TGCAGCGTTGCTCGAACCCCCTACGAGCAGTACTTC. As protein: CSVARTPYEQYF.

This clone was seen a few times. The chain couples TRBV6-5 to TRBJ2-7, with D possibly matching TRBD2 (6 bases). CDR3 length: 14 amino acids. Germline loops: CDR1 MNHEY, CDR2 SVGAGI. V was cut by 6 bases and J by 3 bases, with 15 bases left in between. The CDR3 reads CASSRDSSNYEQYF. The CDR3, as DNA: TGTGCCAGCAGCCGGGACTCCTCTAACTACGAGCAGTACTTC.

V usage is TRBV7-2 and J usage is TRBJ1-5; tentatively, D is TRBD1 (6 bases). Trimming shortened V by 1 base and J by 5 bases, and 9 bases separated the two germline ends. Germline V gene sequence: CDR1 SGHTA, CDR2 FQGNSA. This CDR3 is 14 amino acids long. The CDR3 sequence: CASSLVAGDQPQHF. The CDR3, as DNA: TGTGCCAGCAGCTTAGTGGCAGGGGATCAGCCCCAGCATTTT.

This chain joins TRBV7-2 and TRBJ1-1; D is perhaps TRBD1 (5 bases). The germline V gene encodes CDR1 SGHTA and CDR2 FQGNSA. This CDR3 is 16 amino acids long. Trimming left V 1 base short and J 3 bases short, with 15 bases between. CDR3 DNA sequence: TGTGCCAGCAGCTTAGTCCCGGGGGAGCGGTACACTGAAGCTTTCTTT. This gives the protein CASSLVPGERYTEAFF. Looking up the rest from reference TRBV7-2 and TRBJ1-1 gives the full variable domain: GAGVSQSPSNKVTEKGKDVELRCDPISGHTALYWYRQSLGQGLEFLIYFQGNSAPDKSGLPSDRFSAERTGGSVSTLTIQRTQQEDSAVYLCASSLVPGERYTEAFFGQGTRLTVV.

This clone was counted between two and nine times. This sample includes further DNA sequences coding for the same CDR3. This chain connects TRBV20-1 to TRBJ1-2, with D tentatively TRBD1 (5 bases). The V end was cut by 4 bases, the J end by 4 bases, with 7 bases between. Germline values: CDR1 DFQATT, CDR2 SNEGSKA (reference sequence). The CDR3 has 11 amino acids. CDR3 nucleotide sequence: TGCAGTGCTACCGGGGGCTATGGCTACACCTTC. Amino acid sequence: CSATGGYGYTF.

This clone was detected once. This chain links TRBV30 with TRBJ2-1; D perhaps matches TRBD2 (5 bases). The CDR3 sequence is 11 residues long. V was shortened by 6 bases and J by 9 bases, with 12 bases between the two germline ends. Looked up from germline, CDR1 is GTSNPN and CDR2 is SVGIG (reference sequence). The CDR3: CACGGLAEQFF. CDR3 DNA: TGTGCCTGCGGTGGGCTAGCTGAGCAGTTCTTC.

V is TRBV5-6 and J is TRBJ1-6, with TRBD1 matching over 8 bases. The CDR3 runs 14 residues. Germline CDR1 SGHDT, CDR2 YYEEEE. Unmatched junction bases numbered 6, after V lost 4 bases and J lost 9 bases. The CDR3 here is CASSLGQGGSPLHF. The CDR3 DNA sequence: TGTGCCAGCAGCCTAGGACAGGGCGGTTCACCCCTCCACTTT.

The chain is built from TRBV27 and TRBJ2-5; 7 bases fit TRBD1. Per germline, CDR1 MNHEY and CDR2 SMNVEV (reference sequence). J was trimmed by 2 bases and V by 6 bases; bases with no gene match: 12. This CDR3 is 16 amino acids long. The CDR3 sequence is CASSPDREWSQETQYF. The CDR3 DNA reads TGTGCCAGCAGCCCCGACAGGGAATGGTCGCAAGAGACCCAGTACTTC.

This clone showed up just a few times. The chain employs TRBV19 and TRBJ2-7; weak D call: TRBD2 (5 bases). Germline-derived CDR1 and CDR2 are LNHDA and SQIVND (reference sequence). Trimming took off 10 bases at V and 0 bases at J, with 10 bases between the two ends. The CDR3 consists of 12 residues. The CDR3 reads CATSGISYEQYF. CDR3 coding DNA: TGTGCCACCTCGGGGATCTCCTACGAGCAGTACTTC. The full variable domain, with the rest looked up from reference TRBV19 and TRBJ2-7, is DGGITQSPKYLFRKEGQNVTLSCEQNLNHDAMYWYRQDPGQGLRLIYYSQIVNDFQKGDIAEGYSVSREKKESFPLTVTSAQKNPTAFYLCATSGISYEQYFGPGTRLTVT.

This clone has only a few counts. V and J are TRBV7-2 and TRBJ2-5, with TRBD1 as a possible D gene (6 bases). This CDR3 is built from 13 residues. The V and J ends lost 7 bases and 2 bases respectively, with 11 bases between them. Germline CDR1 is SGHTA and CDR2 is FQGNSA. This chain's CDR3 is CASNDRIQETQYF. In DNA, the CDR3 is TGTGCCAGCAACGACAGGATTCAAGAGACCCAGTACTTC.

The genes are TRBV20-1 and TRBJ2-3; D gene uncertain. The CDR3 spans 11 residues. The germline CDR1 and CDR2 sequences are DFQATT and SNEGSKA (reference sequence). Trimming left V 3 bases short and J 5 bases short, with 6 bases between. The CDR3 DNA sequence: TGCAGTGCTAGGTGGAAAGATACGCAGTATTTT. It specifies CSARWKDTQYF.

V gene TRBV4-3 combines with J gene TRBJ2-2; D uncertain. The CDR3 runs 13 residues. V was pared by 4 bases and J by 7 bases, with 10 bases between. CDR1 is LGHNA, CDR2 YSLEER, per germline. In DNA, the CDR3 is TGCGCCAGCAGCCCGGAGTGGGACGGGGAGCTGTTTTTT. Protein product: CASSPEWDGELFF.

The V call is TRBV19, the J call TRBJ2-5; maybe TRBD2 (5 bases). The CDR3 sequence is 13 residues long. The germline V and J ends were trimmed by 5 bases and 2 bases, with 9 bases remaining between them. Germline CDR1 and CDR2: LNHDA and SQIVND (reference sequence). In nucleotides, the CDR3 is TGTGCCAGTAGTTTCACGGGGCAAGAGACCCAGTACTTC. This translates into CASSFTGQETQYF. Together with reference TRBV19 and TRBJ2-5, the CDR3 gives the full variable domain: DGGITQSPKYLFRKEGQNVTLSCEQNLNHDAMYWYRQDPGQGLRLIYYSQIVNDFQKGDIAEGYSVSREKKESFPLTVTSAQKNPTAFYLCASSFTGQETQYFGPGTRLLVL.

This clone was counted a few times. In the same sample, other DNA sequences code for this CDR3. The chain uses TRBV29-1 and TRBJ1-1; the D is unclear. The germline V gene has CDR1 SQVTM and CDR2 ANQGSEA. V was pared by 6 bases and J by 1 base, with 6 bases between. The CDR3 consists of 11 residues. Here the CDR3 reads CSVVPNTEAFF. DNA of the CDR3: TGCAGCGTCGTTCCGAACACTGAAGCTTTCTTT.

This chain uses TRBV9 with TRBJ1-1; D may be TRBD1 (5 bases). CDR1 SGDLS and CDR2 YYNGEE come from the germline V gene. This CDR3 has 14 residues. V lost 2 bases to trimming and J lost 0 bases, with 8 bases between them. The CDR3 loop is CASSVGAMNTEAFF. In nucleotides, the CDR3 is TGTGCCAGCAGCGTTGGGGCTATGAACACTGAAGCTTTCTTT.